The 25 T cell receptor beta chains given below trace back to one sample, sequenced in a study of blood T cell repertoires in COVID-19. Clones were read by immunoSEQ multiplex PCR, and TCRdb kept only the in-frame ones, dropping some. The sample records around 45,000 clones, just under 70% being singletons. Sequenced sample: peripheral blood. The receptors stem from an elderly man with acute or convalescent COVID-19.

V gene TRBV5-1 combines with J gene TRBJ1-1; a weak D match, TRBD1 (6 bases). Germline V gene lookup returns CDR1 SGHRS and CDR2 YFSETQ. The CDR3 extends over 13 amino acids. Trimming stripped 4 bases from V and 5 bases from J, with 12 bases between. The CDR3 sequence is CASSLAGATEAFF. CDR3 in DNA: TGCGCCAGCAGCCTAGCAGGGGCTACTGAAGCTTTCTTT.

A single count supports this clone. The DNA for the CDR3 is TGTGCCAGCAGCCCGTTTATTGGACTAGCGGAGAACACCGGGGAGCTGTTTTTT. Protein sequence: CASSPFIGLAENTGELFF. The chain combines TRBV3-1 (or the pseudogene TRBV3-2) with TRBJ2-2, with 10 bases fitting TRBD2. This CDR3 region has 18 residues. With 4 bases clipped from V and 1 base from J, the junction kept 9 bases outside the gene matches. Germline values: CDR1 LGHDT, CDR2 YNNKEL (reference sequence).

The chain combines TRBV6-6 with TRBJ1-2; 10 bases are shared with TRBD1. V trimming: 7 bases; J trimming: 8 bases; junction bases outside the gene matches: 4. This CDR3 is built from 12 residues. Germline values: CDR1 MNHNY, CDR2 SVGAGI (reference sequence). As DNA, the CDR3 is TGTGCCAGCACTGGGACAGGGGACGGCTACACCTTC. Encoded protein: CASTGTGDGYTF.

The chain combines TRBV7-9 with TRBJ1-2, with TRBD1 matching 7 bases. The CDR3 consists of 14 residues. The ends lost 5 bases at V and 7 bases at J; junction bases unmatched: 10. Germline V gene data show CDR1 as SEHNR and CDR2 as FQNEAQ (reference sequence). CDR3 nucleotide sequence: TGTGCCAGCAGCCCCCGGCAGGGGGTCTCTGGCTACACCTTC. The encoded protein is CASSPRQGVSGYTF.

The V call is TRBV5-1, the J call TRBJ2-7, with TRBD1 matching over 8 bases. Germline V gene data show CDR1 as SGHRS and CDR2 as YFSETQ. The V segment lost 4 bases and the J segment 4 bases; nucleotides outside the gene matches: 10. The CDR3 sequence is 15 residues long. The CDR3, as DNA: TGCGCCAGCAGCGCAACTGGACAGGGTTTATACGAGCAGTACTTC. Translating it yields CASSATGQGLYEQYF.

The chain combines TRBV4-3 with TRBJ1-2; tentatively, D is TRBD1 (5 bases). Germline V gene sequence: CDR1 LGHNA, CDR2 YSLEER. V lost 0 bases, J lost 4 bases, and 9 bases lay in between. The CDR3 is 14 amino acids. The CDR3 DNA reads TGCGCCAGCAGCCAAGATCAGACAGCCTATGGCTACACCTTC. Amino acid sequence: CASSQDQTAYGYTF.

DNA of the CDR3: TGTGCCAGCAGCCGTTTAGTAGGGGGAGAGACCCAGTACTTC. Protein: CASSRLVGGETQYF. The V gene is TRBV14, the J gene TRBJ2-5; a weak D match, TRBD1 (6 bases). Trimming removed 4 bases from V and 4 bases from J, with 13 bases in between. In germline, CDR1 is SGHDN, CDR2 FVKESK. This CDR3 is built from 14 residues.

The V call is TRBV6-4, the J call TRBJ1-4; D is unresolved. This CDR3 is 22 amino acids long. V lost 2 bases and J lost 0, with 28 bases in between. Per germline, CDR1 MRHNA and CDR2 SNTAGT. CDR3 sequence reads: CASSDGGDWVLSLLATNEKLFF. CDR3 DNA: TGTGCCAGCAGTGACGGTGGAGATTGGGTCCTCTCTCTTCTAGCAACTAATGAAAAACTGTTTTTT.

This chain uses TRBV14 with TRBJ1-1, with D hard to call. This CDR3 is built from 13 residues. V lost 4 bases and J lost 1, with 7 bases in between. The germline V gene encodes CDR1 SGHDN and CDR2 FVKESK. The CDR3 nucleotides read TGTGCCAGCAGCCTTTCAGGGAACACTGAAGCTTTCTTT. This translates into CASSLSGNTEAFF.

This clone showed up just a few times. This sequence joins TRBV5-1 and TRBJ2-1; 8 positions match TRBD2. The ends lost 4 bases at V and 12 bases at J; junction bases unmatched: 12. The CDR3 sequence is 14 residues long. Germline V gene sequence: CDR1 SGHRS, CDR2 YFSETQ. The CDR3, as DNA: TGCGCCAGCAGCGCGGGGGGCCTAACCAATTTGCAGTTCTTC. Protein sequence: CASSAGGLTNLQFF.

The gene calls are TRBV6-5 and TRBJ1-2; unclear D gene. Germline assignment: CDR1 MNHEY and CDR2 SVGAGI. V was pared by 0 bases and J by 1 base, with 6 bases between. CDR3 size: 14 residues. The DNA of the CDR3 is TGTGCCAGCAGTTACTCTGCAGATAACTATGGCTACACCTTC. Its translation is CASSYSADNYGYTF.

CDR3 in DNA: TGTGCCAGCTCCCGGGAGAACCGGGAGCTGTTTTTT. Protein: CASSRENRELFF. This chain joins TRBV6-5 and TRBJ2-2; TRBD2 might be the D (6 bases). The CDR3 has 12 residues. The germline V gene encodes CDR1 MNHEY and CDR2 SVGAGI. Between the trimmed V and J ends, which lost 8 bases and 9 bases, there was a span of 13 bases.

As for this clone: The sample carries other DNA sequences with the same CDR3. This chain links TRBV28 with TRBJ2-5; 14 nucleotides match TRBD2. With V trimmed by 10 bases and J by 4 bases, 8 bases remained unmatched. The CDR3 has 15 amino acids. In germline, CDR1 is MDHEN, CDR2 SYDVKM. The CDR3 sequence: CAIKGLAGEGETQYF. CDR3 nucleotides: TGTGCCATTAAGGGACTAGCGGGGGAGGGAGAGACCCAGTACTTC.

This clone was seen a few times. The chain has TRBV6-5 and TRBJ2-1; 11 bases fit TRBD1. V lost 2 bases, J lost 6 bases, and 6 bases stayed unmatched. This CDR3 spans 16 amino acids. CDR1 is MNHEY and CDR2 is SVGAGI in the germline V gene. DNA of the CDR3: TGTGCCAGCAGTTACGGCGGGACAGGGGGTATCAATGAGCAGTTCTTC. Its translation: CASSYGGTGGINEQFF.

This chain uses TRBV7-9 with TRBJ1-2; the D gene is possibly TRBD1 (6 bases). The CDR3 consists of 16 residues. The germline gives CDR1 SEHNR, CDR2 FQNEAQ (reference sequence). The V and J ends lost 5 bases and 3 bases respectively, with 19 bases between them. DNA for the CDR3: TGTGCCAGCAGCCCGACACGGGGGGCCTATGACTATGGCTACACCTTC. Amino acids: CASSPTRGAYDYGYTF. The variable domain in full, with the rest retrieved from reference TRBV7-9 and TRBJ1-2, is DTGVSQNPRHKITKRGQNVTFRCDPISEHNRLYWYRQTLGQGPEFLTYFQNEAQLEKSRLLSDRFSAERPKGSFSTLEIQRTEQGDSAMYLCASSPTRGAYDYGYTFGSGTRLTVV.

This rearrangement joins TRBV30 to TRBJ1-1, with 10 bases matching TRBD1. This CDR3 has 14 residues. CDR1 GTSNPN and CDR2 SVGIG come from the germline V gene (reference sequence). V shed 5 bases, J shed 5 bases, and the junction held 8 bases outside the gene matches. The CDR3 coding sequence is TGTGCCTGGGCCCGGGACAGGGGAGGGACTGAAGCTTTCTTT. Its translation is CAWARDRGGTEAFF. The variable domain in full, with the rest retrieved from reference TRBV30 and TRBJ1-1, is SQTIHQWPATLVQPVGSPLSLECTVEGTSNPNLYWYRQAAGRGLQLLFYSVGIGQISSEVPQNLSASRPQDRQFILSSKKLLLSDSGFYLCAWARDRGGTEAFFGQGTRLTVV.

The V and J genes are TRBV20-1 and TRBJ1-1; D perhaps matches TRBD1 (6 bases). Germline-derived CDR1 and CDR2 are DFQATT and SNEGSKA (reference sequence). The CDR3 spans 13 residues. The V and J ends lost 5 bases and 1 base respectively, with 11 bases between them. The CDR3 loop is CSAGGQQNTEAFF. The CDR3, as DNA: TGCAGTGCTGGTGGACAGCAGAACACTGAAGCTTTCTTT.

This clone has only one observation. This chain links TRBV30 with TRBJ2-1; weak D call: TRBD1 (8 bases). CDR1 is GTSNPN and CDR2 is SVGIG in the germline V gene (reference sequence). CDR3 length: 16 amino acids. Trimming stripped 3 bases from V and 3 bases from J, with 18 bases between. CDR3 DNA sequence: TGTGCCTGGAGAGCAAACAGGGGGGGCCTCTACAATGAGCAGTTCTTC. Its protein product is CAWRANRGGLYNEQFF.

In this sample, this clone turned up once. V and J are TRBV3-1 (or the pseudogene TRBV3-2) and TRBJ2-7; TRBD2 matches at 9 bases. The CDR3 has 13 amino acids. After removal of 4 bases from V and 5 bases from J, the junction contained 3 bases not matched to a gene. Germline assignment: CDR1 LGHDT and CDR2 YNNKEL (reference sequence). The CDR3 is CASSRRTSDEQYF. In nucleotides, the CDR3 is TGTGCCAGCAGCCGCCGGACTAGCGACGAGCAGTACTTC.

The chain is built from TRBV12-3 or TRBV12-4 and TRBJ2-3, with unresolved D. The CDR3 consists of 11 residues. V was pared by 6 bases and J by 6 bases, with 7 bases between. The CDR3 coding sequence is TGTGCCAGCAGCAATAGCGATACGCAGTATTTT. It specifies CASSNSDTQYF.

This chain uses TRBV9 with TRBJ1-2; weak D call: TRBD1 (5 bases). V shed 8 bases and J shed 3 bases, with 11 bases lying between them. Per the germline V gene, CDR1 is SGDLS and CDR2 is YYNGEE. The CDR3 runs 12 residues. The CDR3 nucleotides read TGTGCCAGTGGCGGGGGGGACTATGGCTACACCTTC. Protein: CASGGGDYGYTF.

The chain employs TRBV19 and TRBJ2-7; tentative D call: TRBD1 (8 bases). CDR3 size: 19 residues. Germline loops: CDR1 LNHDA, CDR2 SQIVND (reference sequence). The V gene lost 5 bases and the J gene lost 2 bases, with 28 bases spanning the gap. CDR3 amino acids: CASSPSRTGRREIPYEQYF. The CDR3 coding sequence is TGTGCCAGTAGTCCCTCCCGGACAGGGCGGCGGGAGATACCCTACGAGCAGTACTTC. Full variable domain (missing parts from reference TRBV19 and TRBJ2-7): DGGITQSPKYLFRKEGQNVTLSCEQNLNHDAMYWYRQDPGQGLRLIYYSQIVNDFQKGDIAEGYSVSREKKESFPLTVTSAQKNPTAFYLCASSPSRTGRREIPYEQYFGPGTRLTVT.

This chain connects TRBV5-1 to TRBJ2-7; possibly TRBD2 for D (5 bases). V gave up 4 bases and J gave up 4 bases, with 21 bases separating them. The CDR3 is 16 residues long. Germline V CDR1 and CDR2: SGHRS, YFSETQ. CDR3 nucleotides: TGCGCCAGCAGCCCAATCCGGGATCCTAGGAGGTACGAGCAGTACTTC. It codes for CASSPIRDPRRYEQYF.

The J gene is TRBJ1-1, the V gene TRBV3-1 (or the pseudogene TRBV3-2), with D unresolved. The CDR3 is made up of 14 amino acids. V was cut by 1 base and J by 11 bases, with 17 bases left in between. CDR1 LGHDT and CDR2 YNNKEL come from the germline V gene (reference sequence). This chain's CDR3 is CASSQGSSWAGAFF. The CDR3 coding sequence is TGTGCCAGCAGCCAAGGAAGCAGTTGGGCGGGCGCTTTCTTT.

The chain has TRBV29-1 and TRBJ1-1; possibly TRBD1 for D (5 bases). This CDR3 has 14 residues. CDR1 and CDR2 from the germline V gene are SQVTM and ANQGSEA. V was shortened by 2 bases and J by 6 bases, with 16 bases between the two germline ends. The chain's CDR3 is CSVERGEGFPEAFF. The CDR3 DNA sequence: TGCAGCGTTGAACGGGGGGAGGGATTCCCTGAAGCTTTCTTT.